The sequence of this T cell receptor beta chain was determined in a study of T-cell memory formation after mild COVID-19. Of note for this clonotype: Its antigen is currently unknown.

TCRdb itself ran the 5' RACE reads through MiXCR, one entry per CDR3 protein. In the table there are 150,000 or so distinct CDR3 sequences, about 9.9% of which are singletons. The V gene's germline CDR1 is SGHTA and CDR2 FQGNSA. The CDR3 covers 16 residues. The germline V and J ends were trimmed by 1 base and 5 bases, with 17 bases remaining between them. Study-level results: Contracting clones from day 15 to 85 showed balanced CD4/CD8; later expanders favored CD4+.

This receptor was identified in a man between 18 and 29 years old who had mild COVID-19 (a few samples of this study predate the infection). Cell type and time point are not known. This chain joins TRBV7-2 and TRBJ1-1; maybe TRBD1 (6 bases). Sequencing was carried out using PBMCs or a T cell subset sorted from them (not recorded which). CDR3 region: CASSLGGPGVGTEAFF. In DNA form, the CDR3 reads TGTGCCAGCAGCTTAGGAGGACCAGGGGTGGGGACTGAAGCTTTCTTT.